The sequence of this T cell receptor beta chain was determined in a study of shared clonotypes between healthy human individuals. The study's findings and limits: The generation probabilities recorded for non-shared clonotypes fell below those of clonotypes shared by all four donors.

In the case of this clone: What it recognizes is unknown.

Each subset's genomic DNA was shared equally among a number of immunoSEQ plates. Sequencing used immunoSEQ multiplex PCR; TCRdb keeps in-frame clones, though not all of them. The sample consists of 1.6 million or so clones, approximately 98.5% of them appearing once. The germline V gene encodes CDR1 MGHRA and CDR2 YSYEKL. The CDR3 is 15 residues long. Trimming shortened V by 1 base and J by 4 bases, and 13 bases separated the two germline ends. The sequenced sample consisted of naive CD4+ T cells sorted from blood. Stated subset: CD45RA+ positively selected. This clonotype originated in a man aged 25 to 45 in good health. The chain couples TRBV4-1 to TRBJ2-5; D is possibly TRBD2 (6 bases). Here the CDR3 DNA reads TGCGCCAGCAGCCAAGCCGGGGGTTTTGGAGAGACCCAGTACTTC. This encodes CASSQAGGFGETQYF.